A selection of T cell receptor beta chains follows, all from one sample in a study of CXCR3-negative and CXCR3-positive naive CD8 T cells. From its re-call of the 5' RACE reads, TCRdb lists each CDR3 protein once, without DNA. The table lists around 110,000 distinct CDR3 sequences. Sequencing was done on a sample of naive CXCR3+ CD8+ T cells from blood. All receptors derive from a human donor in good health. Some clones in this sample may be carry-over from other donors' samples. The CDR3 runs from the conserved cysteine through the conserved F or W.

CDR3 protein	V gene	J gene
CASSQNDRGKTQYF	TRBV4-3	TRBJ2-5
CASSPLPGQGTDTQYF	TRBV19	TRBJ2-3
CASAPGADTQYF	TRBV2	TRBJ2-3
CASSTTGASYEQYF	TRBV7-9	TRBJ2-7
CSAYDPLGYMNTEAFF	TRBV20-1	TRBJ1-1
CASGQTGVTTEAFF	TRBV7-9	TRBJ1-1
CASSLYPAQGAPANEQFF	TRBV7-3	TRBJ2-1
CASSIRWGADYEQYF	TRBV7-2	TRBJ2-7
CASSSPSPFPGQGVHEQYF	TRBV7-9	TRBJ2-7
CASSLGLAVTDTQYF	TRBV7-6	TRBJ2-3
CASSFTGITDTQYF	TRBV7-9	TRBJ2-3
CASSLHGTSGGNEQFF	TRBV4-1	TRBJ2-1
CASKVQDGGYEQYF	TRBV4-1	TRBJ2-7
CASSDLAGANNEQFF	TRBV2	TRBJ2-1
CASSPTEDYGYTF	TRBV7-9	TRBJ1-2
CASSVTSSSYEQYF	TRBV5-1	TRBJ2-7
CASSSFGRGVQETQYF	TRBV7-9	TRBJ2-5
CASSPRTSGGIQRTDTQYF	TRBV7-9	TRBJ2-3
CASSWAGSSYEQYF	TRBV27	TRBJ2-7
CASNPRGLTGELFF	TRBV6-2/TRBV6-3	TRBJ2-2
CSVEGGHITDTQYF	TRBV29-1	TRBJ2-3
CSARDGRTEYEQYF	TRBV20-1	TRBJ2-7
CAISDPGGRVGDTQYF	TRBV10-3	TRBJ2-3
CASSAWAEETQYF	TRBV2	TRBJ2-5
CASSLAVPGGYYEQYF	TRBV5-1	TRBJ2-7
CASSERQGSYEQYF	TRBV25-1	TRBJ2-7
CASSSDTGELFF	TRBV7-7	TRBJ2-2
CASSADRDEQYF	TRBV7-9	TRBJ2-7
CANSQDQCEQYF	TRBV3-2	TRBJ2-7
CASSRLLAGGTDTQYF	TRBV5-1	TRBJ2-3
CASSFSPGLMNTEAFF	TRBV7-8	TRBJ1-1
CSVVPVSYNEQFF	TRBV29-1	TRBJ2-1
CASSLDGFEQYF	TRBV5-1	TRBJ2-7
CASTPDLGGTEAFF	TRBV5-1	TRBJ1-1